These T cell receptor beta chains were read from a single sample in a study of identical twins. TCRdb recomputed calls from the 5' RACE reads with MiXCR, one row per CDR3 protein. The data contain about 900,000 distinct CDR3 sequences, approximately 13% of them seen just once; the ten biggest clones take up around 1.5%. These data were also reused for a study on yellow fever vaccine responses in identical twins.

Material: PBMCs. These receptors all come from a woman aged 18-30 years in good health. CDR3s include the opening cysteine and the closing phenylalanine or tryptophan. A D gene is named only where the DNA matches it firmly. Clone size, where shown, is once, few, many, or a class for clones that have expanded.

J gene,clone size,V gene,D gene,CDR3 protein,CDR3 DNA
TRBJ2-5,many,TRBV12-3/TRBV12-4,TRBD1,CASSPGTGQETQYF,TGTGCCAGCAGTCCCGGGACAGGTCAAGAGACCCAGTACTTC
TRBJ2-2,many,TRBV4-1,NA,CASSQDVGLNTGELFF,TGCGCCAGCAGCCAAGACGTGGGGCTGAACACCGGGGAGCTGTTTTTT
TRBJ2-5,NA,TRBV7-8,TRBD2,CASSLSGTYQETQYF,TGTGCCAGCAGCTTAAGCGGGACCTACCAAGAGACCCAGTACTTC
TRBJ2-1,few,TRBV27,NA,CASSKTSNEQFF,TGTGCCAGCAGTAAGACAAGCAATGAGCAGTTCTTC
TRBJ2-1,many,TRBV29-1,NA,CSVLGPGAVGNEQFF,TGCAGCGTTCTCGGTCCGGGGGCGGTCGGCAATGAGCAGTTCTTC
TRBJ1-2,many,TRBV29-1,TRBD1,CSVEGRGLNYGYTF,TGCAGCGTTGAAGGGAGGGGGCTTAACTATGGCTACACCTTC
TRBJ1-2,many,TRBV10-3,NA,CATRTDLNYGYTF,TGTGCCACCCGGACAGACCTCAACTATGGCTACACCTTC
TRBJ2-5,few,TRBV24-1,TRBD2,CATSGVWGLQETQYF,TGTGCCACCAGTGGGGTCTGGGGACTACAAGAGACCCAGTACTTC
TRBJ2-2,NA,TRBV6-1,TRBD2,CASSEFAGGHTGELFF,TGTGCCAGCAGTGAATTTGCGGGAGGCCACACCGGGGAGCTGTTTTTT
TRBJ2-7,few,TRBV28,NA,CASGLTYEQYF,TGTGCCAGCGGCCTAACTTACGAGCAGTACTTC
TRBJ2-5,many,TRBV5-1,NA,CASSLKETQYF,TGCGCCAGCAGCCTAAAAGAGACCCAGTACTTC
TRBJ2-3,few,TRBV5-8,NA,CASSTVGTDTQYF,TGTGCCAGCAGCACGGTGGGCACAGATACGCAGTATTTT
TRBJ2-3,NA,TRBV3-1,NA,CASSQSSADTQYF,TGTGCCAGCAGCCAAAGCTCCGCAGATACGCAGTATTTT
TRBJ1-5,once,TRBV10-1,NA,CASSGNLNQPQHF,TGCGCCAGCAGTGGGAATCTGAATCAGCCCCAGCATTTT
TRBJ2-7,NA,TRBV20-1,TRBD2,CSADPGLGLYEQYF,TGCAGTGCTGACCCGGGACTAGGGTTATACGAGCAGTACTTC
TRBJ2-4,few,TRBV29-1,NA,CSAVGDVIQYF,TGCAGCGCCGTCGGGGACGTCATTCAGTACTTC
TRBJ1-4,NA,TRBV20-1,NA,CSAREPNNEKLFF,TGCAGTGCTAGAGAGCCTAATAATGAAAAACTGTTTTTT
TRBJ2-2,NA,TRBV4-1,TRBD2,CASSKGLAGGVPGELFF,TGCGCCAGCAGCAAGGGACTAGCGGGAGGGGTTCCCGGGGAGCTGTTTTTT
TRBJ1-4,NA,TRBV15,NA,CATSREGLEANEKLFF,TGTGCCACCAGCAGAGAAGGGTTGGAGGCTAATGAAAAACTGTTTTTT
TRBJ2-3,NA,TRBV6-1,NA,CASSEAKTRTDTQYF,TGTGCCAGCAGTGAAGCCAAGACCCGGACAGATACGCAGTATTTT
TRBJ2-3,NA,TRBV11-2,NA,CASRSDRRGSDTQYF,TGTGCCAGCAGATCGGACCGCCGGGGGTCAGATACGCAGTATTTT
TRBJ2-7,few,TRBV4-1,NA,CASSPMGLSYEQYF,TGCGCCAGCAGCCCGATGGGTCTGTCCTACGAGCAGTACTTC
TRBJ2-7,few,TRBV14,NA,CASSQEGLSSYEQYF,TGTGCCAGCAGCCAAGAAGGCCTGAGCTCCTACGAGCAGTACTTC
TRBJ2-3,many,TRBV11-2,NA,CASSLDGSGNTDTQYF,TGTGCCAGCAGCTTAGACGGCAGCGGAAACACAGATACGCAGTATTTT
TRBJ1-3,many,TRBV12-3/TRBV12-4,TRBD1,CASSHRGSGNTIYF,TGTGCCAGCAGCCACAGGGGCTCTGGAAACACCATATATTTT
TRBJ2-2,NA,TRBV24-1,NA,CATSDFVTGNTGELFF,TGTGCCACCAGTGATTTTGTGACAGGGAACACCGGGGAGCTGTTTTTT
TRBJ2-5,few,TRBV2,NA,CASSEAGLGWEETQYF,TGTGCCAGCAGTGAAGCGGGACTGGGATGGGAGGAGACCCAGTACTTC
TRBJ2-2,NA,TRBV5-8,NA,CASCRLGGARDTGELFF,TGTGCCAGCTGCCGCTTGGGGGGTGCCAGGGACACCGGGGAGCTGTTTTTT
TRBJ1-1,NA,TRBV6-1,NA,CASSERTTGSTEAFF,TGTGCCAGCAGTGAAAGGACCACAGGGAGCACTGAAGCTTTCTTT
TRBJ1-6,few,TRBV28,NA,CASSLRGTRNINSPLHF,TGTGCCAGCAGTTTAAGGGGGACACGGAACATTAATTCACCCCTCCACTTT
TRBJ1-1,NA,TRBV20-1,NA,CSASTGRRVNTEAFF,TGCAGTGCTTCTACAGGGCGTCGGGTGAACACTGAAGCTTTCTTT
TRBJ1-5,many,TRBV29-1,NA,CSVGESNQPQHF,TGCAGCGTTGGGGAAAGCAATCAGCCCCAGCATTTT
TRBJ2-3,NA,TRBV25-1,TRBD2,CASRLAGADTQYF,TGTGCCAGCAGACTAGCGGGAGCAGATACGCAGTATTTT
TRBJ2-5,NA,TRBV15,NA,CATSSWSGVGETQYF,TGTGCCACCAGCAGTTGGTCCGGGGTAGGAGAGACCCAGTACTTC
TRBJ2-1,NA,TRBV5-1,TRBD2,CASSPALAGAFNEQFF,TGCGCCAGCAGCCCCGCCCTAGCGGGGGCCTTCAATGAGCAGTTCTTC
TRBJ2-4,NA,TRBV3-1,NA,CASSGTDAKNIQYF,TGTGCCAGCAGCGGGACTGACGCCAAAAACATTCAGTACTTC
TRBJ1-6,NA,TRBV5-1,NA,CASSLIQGSNSPLHF,TGCGCCAGCAGCTTGATCCAGGGGTCGAATTCACCCCTCCACTTT
TRBJ2-7,few,TRBV12-3/TRBV12-4,NA,CASRMGARVYEQYF,TGTGCCAGCAGGATGGGGGCCCGTGTGTACGAGCAGTACTTC
TRBJ2-1,NA,TRBV7-8,TRBD2,CASSLEARTRWDEQFF,TGTGCCAGCAGCTTAGAAGCGAGGACTAGATGGGATGAGCAGTTCTTC
TRBJ2-1,few,TRBV29-1,NA,CSVDGAYNEQFF,TGCAGCGTTGACGGTGCATACAATGAGCAGTTCTTC
TRBJ1-2,NA,TRBV29-1,NA,CSVGGVFQTNYGYTF,TGCAGCGTTGGCGGAGTCTTCCAAACTAACTATGGCTACACCTTC